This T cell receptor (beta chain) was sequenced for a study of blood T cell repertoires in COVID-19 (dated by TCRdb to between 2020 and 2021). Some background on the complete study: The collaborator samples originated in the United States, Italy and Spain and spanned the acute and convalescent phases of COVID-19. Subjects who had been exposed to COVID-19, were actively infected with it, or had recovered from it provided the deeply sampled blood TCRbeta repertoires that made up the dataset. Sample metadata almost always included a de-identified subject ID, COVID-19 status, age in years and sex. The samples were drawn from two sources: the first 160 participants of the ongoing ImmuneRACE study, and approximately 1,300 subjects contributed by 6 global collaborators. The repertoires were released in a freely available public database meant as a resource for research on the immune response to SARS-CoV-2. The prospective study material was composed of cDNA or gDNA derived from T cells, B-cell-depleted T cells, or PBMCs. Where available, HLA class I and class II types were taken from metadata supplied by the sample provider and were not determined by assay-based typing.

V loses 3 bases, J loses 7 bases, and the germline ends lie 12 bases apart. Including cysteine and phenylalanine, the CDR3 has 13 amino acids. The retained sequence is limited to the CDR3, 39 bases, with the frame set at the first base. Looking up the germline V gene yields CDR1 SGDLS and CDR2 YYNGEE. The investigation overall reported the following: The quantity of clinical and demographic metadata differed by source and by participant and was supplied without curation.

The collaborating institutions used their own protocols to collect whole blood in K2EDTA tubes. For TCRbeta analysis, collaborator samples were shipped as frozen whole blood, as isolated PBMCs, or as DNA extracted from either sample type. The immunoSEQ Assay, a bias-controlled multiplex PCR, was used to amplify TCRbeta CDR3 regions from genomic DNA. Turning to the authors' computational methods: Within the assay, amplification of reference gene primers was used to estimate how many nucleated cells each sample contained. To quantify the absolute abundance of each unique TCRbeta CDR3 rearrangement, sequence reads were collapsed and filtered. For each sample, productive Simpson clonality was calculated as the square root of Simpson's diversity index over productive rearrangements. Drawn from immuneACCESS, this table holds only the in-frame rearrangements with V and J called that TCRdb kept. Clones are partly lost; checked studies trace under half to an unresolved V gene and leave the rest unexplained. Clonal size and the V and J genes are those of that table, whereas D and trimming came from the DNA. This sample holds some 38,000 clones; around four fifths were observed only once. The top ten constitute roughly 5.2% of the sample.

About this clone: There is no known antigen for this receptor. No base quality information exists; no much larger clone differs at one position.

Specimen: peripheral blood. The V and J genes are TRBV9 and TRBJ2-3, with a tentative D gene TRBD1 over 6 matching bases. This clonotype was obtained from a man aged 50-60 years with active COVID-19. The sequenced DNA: TGTGCCAGCAGCGACCAGGGGTCCCATACGCAGTATTTT. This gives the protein CASSDQGSHTQYF.